This T cell receptor beta chain was found in a study of blood T cell repertoires in COVID-19. Sequencing was performed with immunoSEQ multiplex PCR; in TCRdb, only in-frame clones are kept and a portion is missing. The data hold about 370,000 clones, with approximately 88% observed a single time. This clone came up once. The V and J ends lost 5 bases and 0 bases respectively, with 8 bases between them. The CDR3 contains 15 residues. The germline CDR1 and CDR2 sequences are SGHAT and FQNNGV. The sample was peripheral blood. J is TRBJ1-6 and V is TRBV11-2; D uncertain. This receptor was obtained from a woman under 40 with COVID-19, enrolled during active disease. In nucleotides, the CDR3 is TGTGCCAGCAGCCTCACAAACTCCTATAATTCACCCCTCCACTTT. It is translated as CASSLTNSYNSPLHF.